Presented here are 28 T cell receptor beta chains from one specimen sequenced in a study of blood T cell repertoires in COVID-19. Measured with immunoSEQ multiplex PCR; TCRdb has only the in-frame clones, and not every one. The sample has 260,000 or so clones; roughly 89% are singletons. Sequenced input: PBMCs or T cells enriched from blood (not recorded which). These receptors all stem from a woman aged 25 to 39 with acute COVID-19.

The rearrangement uses TRBV15 and TRBJ1-5, with D perhaps TRBD1 (5 bases). Trimming pared 0 bases from V and 1 base from J, leaving 7 bases between. CDR1 LNHNV and CDR2 YYDKDF come from the germline V gene (reference sequence). There are 15 residues in the CDR3. The CDR3 is CATSRERQSNQPQHF. The CDR3, as DNA: TGTGCCACCAGCAGAGAAAGACAGAGCAATCAGCCCCAGCATTTT.

This clone has more than one count but fewer than ten. The identical CDR3 is also encoded by other nucleotide sequences in the sample. V is TRBV6-5 and J is TRBJ1-2; no firm D call. CDR3 size: 14 residues. CDR1 and CDR2 from the germline V gene are MNHEY and SVGAGI. V was trimmed by 2 bases and J by 5 bases, leaving 12 bases between them. The CDR3 reads CASSYNRGEYGYTF. CDR3 in DNA: TGTGCCAGCAGTTACAATCGCGGGGAATATGGCTACACCTTC.

The chain employs TRBV13 and TRBJ1-1; 8 bases are a match to TRBD1. Germline lookup yields CDR1 PRHDT and CDR2 FYEKMQ (reference sequence). CDR3 length equals 16 residues. V dropped 5 bases and J dropped 2; count of bases not matched to a gene: 10. The CDR3 here is CASSGMDRVKNTEAFF. CDR3 in DNA: TGTGCCAGCAGCGGAATGGACAGGGTAAAAAACACTGAAGCTTTCTTT.

In its sample, this clone was seen a few times. This sequence joins TRBV7-2 and TRBJ1-1, with TRBD1 matching 7 bases. The V gene's germline CDR1 is SGHTA and CDR2 FQGNSA. The CDR3 covers 15 residues. Losses at the gene ends were 0 bases for V and 3 bases for J; bases not matched to a gene: 4. CDR3 coding DNA: TGTGCCAGCAGCTTAGCGAACAGGGGAGACACTGAAGCTTTCTTT. Protein product: CASSLANRGDTEAFF.

The chain joins TRBV7-2 to TRBJ1-2; D may be TRBD1 (5 bases). The CDR3 sequence is 14 residues long. Germline CDR1 and CDR2: SGHTA and FQGNSA. V was clipped by 5 bases and J by 1 base, with 11 bases between them. CDR3 in DNA: TGTGCCAGCAGCCTAAGCGACAGTAACTATGGCTACACCTTC. Translating it yields CASSLSDSNYGYTF. Complete variable domain (other parts from reference TRBV7-2 and TRBJ1-2): GAGVSQSPSNKVTEKGKDVELRCDPISGHTALYWYRQSLGQGLEFLIYFQGNSAPDKSGLPSDRFSAERTGGSVSTLTIQRTQQEDSAVYLCASSLSDSNYGYTFGSGTRLTVV.

This chain connects TRBV28 to TRBJ1-6; a possible D gene is TRBD1 (5 bases). CDR1 is MDHEN, CDR2 SYDVKM, per germline. The CDR3 contains 15 residues. The ends were cut back, 2 bases at V and 7 bases at J, with 12 bases in the middle. CDR3 nucleotides: TGTGCCAGCAGTTTAATAATTAGGGGAAATTCACCCCTCCACTTT. As protein: CASSLIIRGNSPLHF.

The J gene is TRBJ2-3, the V gene TRBV11-3; 8 bases align to TRBD2. The CDR3 is made up of 17 amino acids. V lost 5 bases to trimming and J lost 5 bases; unmatched junction nucleotides: 15. From germline, CDR1 is SGHNT and CDR2 YENEEA. CDR3 sequence: CASSPPLRAGVQDTQYF. CDR3 bases: TGTGCCAGCAGCCCCCCCCTAAGAGCGGGGGTTCAAGATACGCAGTATTTT.

The rearrangement links TRBV11-2 to TRBJ1-1; D perhaps matches TRBD1 (6 bases). Germline V gene sequence: CDR1 SGHAT, CDR2 FQNNGV. This CDR3 contains 17 residues. Deletions cut 5 bases from V and 7 bases from J, with 26 bases between. CDR3 in amino acids: CASSRIRLDRSFLEAFF. As DNA, the CDR3 is TGTGCCAGCAGCCGTATCCGTCTCGACAGGTCCTTCCTTGAAGCTTTCTTT.

This rearrangement joins TRBV19 to TRBJ2-5; 11 nucleotides match TRBD2. The CDR3 runs to 17 residues. Germline lookup yields CDR1 LNHDA and CDR2 SQIVND (reference sequence). The trim removed 3 bases at V and 0 bases at J, leaving 6 bases unmatched. The chain's CDR3 is CASSINELAGDQETQYF. The CDR3 coding sequence is TGTGCCAGTAGTATCAACGAACTAGCGGGGGACCAAGAGACCCAGTACTTC. The whole variable domain, remainder taken from reference TRBV19 and TRBJ2-5, is DGGITQSPKYLFRKEGQNVTLSCEQNLNHDAMYWYRQDPGQGLRLIYYSQIVNDFQKGDIAEGYSVSREKKESFPLTVTSAQKNPTAFYLCASSINELAGDQETQYFGPGTRLLVL.

This clone was observed many times. The rearrangement uses TRBV14 and TRBJ1-3; D unresolved. Trimming stripped 4 bases from V and 3 bases from J, with 7 bases between. The germline gives CDR1 SGHDN, CDR2 FVKESK. The CDR3 is made up of 13 amino acids. The CDR3 protein is CASSRTYGNTIYF. Here the CDR3 DNA reads TGTGCCAGCAGCCGCACTTATGGAAACACCATATATTTT.

The chain is built from TRBV30 and TRBJ1-4; 8 bases are a match to TRBD1. The junction had 4 bases not matched to a gene; V was cut back by 3 bases and J by 4 bases. Germline V gene data show CDR1 as GTSNPN and CDR2 as SVGIG (reference sequence). The CDR3 consists of 14 residues. The CDR3 DNA sequence: TGTGCCTGGAGGAGTGACAGGGGTAATGAAAAACTGTTTTTT. Translated, it gives CAWRSDRGNEKLFF.

This chain connects TRBV2 to TRBJ1-2, with 7 bases matching TRBD1. The V and J ends lost 6 bases and 11 bases, in that order; junction bases with no gene match: 18. Germline CDR1 reads SNHLY; CDR2 reads FYNNEI. The CDR3 runs 15 residues. Here the CDR3 reads CASSPRQGNPIPYTF. The CDR3 DNA sequence: TGTGCCAGCAGCCCTAGACAGGGAAATCCCATACCTTACACCTTC. The whole variable domain, filled in from reference TRBV2 and TRBJ1-2, reads EPEVTQTPSHQVTQMGQEVILRCVPISNHLYFYWYRQILGQKVEFLVSFYNNEISEKSEIFDDQFSVERPDGSNFTLKIRSTKLEDSAMYFCASSPRQGNPIPYTFGSGTRLTVV.

The chain employs TRBV10-3 and TRBJ1-6, with D tentatively TRBD1 (6 bases). The germline CDR1 and CDR2 sequences are ENHRY and SYGVKD. The CDR3 spans 15 residues. V was shortened by 3 bases and J by 3 bases, with 9 bases between the two germline ends. The CDR3, as DNA: TGTGCCATCAGTGACACGGACAGCTATAATTCACCCCTCCACTTT. Translating gives CAISDTDSYNSPLHF.

This chain uses TRBV19 with TRBJ1-1; D possibly corresponds to TRBD1 (5 bases). The CDR3 runs to 15 residues. From germline, CDR1 is LNHDA and CDR2 SQIVND (reference sequence). V shed 4 bases and J shed 3 bases, with 15 bases lying between them. CDR3: CASSTGTGLHTEAFF. The DNA of the CDR3 is TGTGCCAGTAGTACCGGGACTGGTTTGCACACTGAAGCTTTCTTT. The entire variable domain, with the rest obtained from reference TRBV19 and TRBJ1-1, is as follows: DGGITQSPKYLFRKEGQNVTLSCEQNLNHDAMYWYRQDPGQGLRLIYYSQIVNDFQKGDIAEGYSVSREKKESFPLTVTSAQKNPTAFYLCASSTGTGLHTEAFFGQGTRLTVV.

V and J are TRBV6-5 and TRBJ2-7; TRBD1 aligns across 9 bases. With 7 bases clipped from V and 8 bases from J, the junction kept 6 bases outside the gene matches. Germline values: CDR1 MNHEY, CDR2 SVGAGI. There are 12 residues in the CDR3. CDR3 sequence (DNA): TGTGCCAGCAAACAGGGGGCAGGGAAGCAGTACTTC. Its translation is CASKQGAGKQYF.

The rearrangement joins TRBV11-3 to TRBJ1-2, with TRBD1 as a possible D gene (6 bases). The CDR3 length is 14 residues. V lost 1 base, J lost 8 bases, and 14 bases lay in between. The germline CDR1 and CDR2 sequences are SGHNT and YENEEA. Here the CDR3 DNA reads TGTGCCAGCAGCTTAGGGCCGGCAGGGGAAGGCTACACCTTC. Translating it yields CASSLGPAGEGYTF. The complete variable domain, with remaining parts taken from reference TRBV11-3 and TRBJ1-2, reads EAGVVQSPRYKIIEKKQPVAFWCNPISGHNTLYWYLQNLGQGPELLIRYENEEAVDDSQLPKDRFSAERLKGVDSTLKIQPAELGDSAVYLCASSLGPAGEGYTFGSGTRLTVV.

The rearrangement joins TRBV6-5 to TRBJ2-2; D not certain. Germline V gene lookup returns CDR1 MNHEY and CDR2 SVGAGI. The CDR3 is 14 amino acids. Trimming stripped 3 bases from V and 5 bases from J, with 10 bases between. CDR3 amino acids: CASSYGSDTGELFF. The CDR3, as DNA: TGTGCCAGCAGTTATGGCAGTGATACCGGGGAGCTGTTTTTT.

The rearrangement links TRBV6-5 to TRBJ1-2; weak D call: TRBD1 (5 bases). The CDR3 spans 15 residues. Trimming shortened V by 6 bases and J by 12 bases, and 26 bases separated the two germline ends. Germline CDR1 MNHEY, CDR2 SVGAGI. The CDR3 loop is CASRRTRANVESDTF. The CDR3 DNA reads as TGTGCCAGCAGAAGGACAAGGGCTAATGTGGAGTCGGACACCTTC.

The chain employs TRBV12-5 and TRBJ2-4, with D perhaps TRBD1 (5 bases). Germline V CDR1 and CDR2: LGHNT, FRNRAP. This CDR3 contains 16 residues. V lost 8 bases and J lost 3, with 20 bases in between. The CDR3 sequence is CASSTTVGQGKNIQYF. As DNA, the CDR3 is TGTGCTAGTTCTACCACTGTGGGGCAGGGCAAAAACATTCAGTACTTC.

The gene calls are TRBV7-2 and TRBJ1-4; 9 bases agree with TRBD1. The junction had 8 bases not matched to a gene; V was cut back by 5 bases and J by 7 bases. CDR3 length: 15 residues. Germline CDR1 and CDR2: SGHTA and FQGNSA. The CDR3 DNA reads as TGTGCCAGCAGCCCGTCCCGGGACAGGGTTGAAAAACTGTTTTTT. The encoded protein is CASSPSRDRVEKLFF.

The gene calls are TRBV11-2 and TRBJ1-2; 7 bases map to TRBD1. Germline CDR1 and CDR2: SGHAT and FQNNGV. This CDR3 contains 15 residues. The V and J ends lost 5 bases and 5 bases, in that order; junction bases with no gene match: 11. This CDR3 reads CASSPRAGGRYGYTF. The CDR3 DNA reads as TGTGCCAGCAGCCCCCGGGCAGGGGGGAGGTATGGCTACACCTTC. Supplemented by reference TRBV11-2 and TRBJ1-2, the full variable domain reads EAGVAQSPRYKIIEKRQSVAFWCNPISGHATLYWYQQILGQGPKLLIQFQNNGVVDDSQLPKDRFSAERLKGVDSTLKIQPAKLEDSAVYLCASSPRAGGRYGYTFGSGTRLTVV.

This chain connects TRBV6-1 to TRBJ1-1; tentative D call: TRBD1 (5 bases). Germline V CDR1 and CDR2: MNHNS, SASEGT. V was clipped by 5 bases and J by 8 bases, with 12 bases between them. There are 12 residues in the CDR3. The CDR3, as DNA: TGTGCCAGCAGTTCCGGGGGGAGAGAAGCTTTCTTT. Amino acid sequence: CASSSGGREAFF.

The chain employs TRBV6-5 and TRBJ1-2, with D uncertain. This CDR3 has 15 residues. Trimming removed 0 bases at V and 4 bases at J, with 12 bases between. Looked up from germline, CDR1 is MNHEY and CDR2 is SVGAGI. The CDR3 nucleotides are TGTGCCAGCAGTTACTCCAGGCGACCCTCCTATGGCTACACCTTC. The encoded protein is CASSYSRRPSYGYTF.

In its sample, this clone was seen once. The chain couples TRBV29-1 to TRBJ2-7; maybe TRBD1 (5 bases). V was shortened by 4 bases and J by 1 base, with 11 bases between the two germline ends. CDR3 size: 13 residues. Germline values: CDR1 SQVTM, CDR2 ANQGSEA. The CDR3 sequence is CSVGSPGSYEQYF. CDR3 DNA: TGCAGCGTTGGTTCCCCAGGGTCCTACGAGCAGTACTTC.

This chain connects TRBV4-1 to TRBJ2-3; D is possibly TRBD2 (6 bases). Trimming took off 4 bases at V and 2 bases at J, with 19 bases between the two ends. This CDR3 has 17 residues. Germline CDR1 MGHRA, CDR2 YSYEKL. The CDR3, as DNA: TGCGCCAGCAGCCCCCAAATTGGGCGGGACCTCACAGATACGCAGTATTTT. Encoded protein: CASSPQIGRDLTDTQYF.

This chain connects TRBV7-6 to TRBJ2-3; D is perhaps TRBD2 (6 bases). The CDR3 spans 16 residues. The germline V and J ends were trimmed by 3 bases and 2 bases, with 15 bases remaining between them. CDR1 is SGHVS and CDR2 is FNYEAQ in the germline V gene. In nucleotides, the CDR3 is TGTGCCAGCAGCTTTCATGGAGGGCGGCCCACAGATACGCAGTATTTT. This sequence encodes CASSFHGGRPTDTQYF.

A remark on this clone: This sample includes further DNA sequences coding for the same CDR3. This chain connects TRBV27 to TRBJ2-2; D remains unclear. V gave up 3 bases and J gave up 5 bases, with 7 bases separating them. CDR1 MNHEY and CDR2 SMNVEV come from the germline V gene (reference sequence). The CDR3 sequence is 13 residues long. The CDR3 is CASSFPGTGELFF. CDR3 bases: TGTGCCAGCAGTTTCCCGGGTACCGGGGAGCTGTTTTTT.

This chain joins TRBV19 and TRBJ2-7, with D possibly being TRBD2 (5 bases). The CDR3 length is 14 residues. The V and J ends lost 8 bases and 0 bases respectively, with 14 bases between them. Germline values: CDR1 LNHDA, CDR2 SQIVND (reference sequence). CDR3 sequence (DNA): TGTGCCAGTCGGGGTAGCCTGAGCTCCTACGAGCAGTACTTC. It encodes CASRGSLSSYEQYF.